This T cell receptor (beta chain) emerged from a study of T cell responses to AZD1222 COVID-19 vaccine. General study findings and limits: In a largely white British group with more females than males, clonal diversity was possibly underestimated.

Worth noting for this clone: Its specificity is not known.

Only in-frame clones appear in the TCRdb table, and some are missing; sequencing was by immunoSEQ multiplex PCR. The table shows 90,000 to 150,000 clones, with approximately 90% occurring only once. The CDR3 is 15 amino acids. CDR1 is SGHNT and CDR2 is YENEEA in the germline V gene. V lost 5 bases to trimming and J lost 2 bases, with 16 bases between them. The sequence derives from an adult who received the AZD1222 COVID-19 vaccine. The chain recombines TRBV11-3 with TRBJ2-7; D is unresolved. This specimen was peripheral blood, taken 28 days after the second AZD1222 dose. The CDR3 sequence: CASSRSQQITYEQYF. In DNA form, the CDR3 reads TGTGCCAGCAGCCGGAGCCAGCAAATTACCTACGAGCAGTACTTC.